The present TCR beta chain was sequenced within a study of blood T cell repertoires in COVID-19. Study context: From T cells, B-cell-depleted T cells, or PBMCs came the material, which was cDNA or gDNA.

Profiling relied on immunoSEQ multiplex PCR, and the TCRdb table lists in-frame clones only, not all of them. This table has approximately 210,000 clones, about 88% appearing once. The sequence was obtained from a man aged 65 to 79 with acute or convalescent COVID-19. The material sequenced was peripheral blood.

The CDR3 coding sequence is TGTGCCAGCAGCAGTGACAGGGCAGCGGAAAAATTTCTGGCTTTCTTT. Amino acids: CASSSDRAAEKFLAFF. The chain carries TRBV7-9 and TRBJ1-1; 7 bases are a match to TRBD1. V trimming: 5 bases; J trimming: 11 bases; junction bases outside the gene matches: 20. CDR1 is SEHNR, CDR2 FQNEAQ, per germline (reference sequence). There are 16 residues in the CDR3.